The 22 T cell receptor beta chains presented below share a single source sample, sequenced in a study of regulatory T cells in long-lasting Graves disease. Stated time point: persistent/refractory GD, antithyroid drugs over 5 years with positive TRAb. Extracted PBMC RNA gave rise to the TCR library. Both iRepertoire HTBI primers and Arm-PCR of CDR3 regions were used to build the TCR beta libraries. TCRdb analysed the multiplex PCR reads with MiXCR anew, one entry per CDR3 protein. The sample carries roughly 400,000 distinct CDR3 sequences, 21% recorded once. This specimen consisted of peripheral blood mononuclear cells (PBMCs), obtained when the disease was refractory, from a patient treated with antithyroid drugs. These receptors were obtained from a female donor with Graves disease.

This clonotype was detected many times. This chain's CDR3 is CVMGGAGELFF. In DNA form, the CDR3 reads TGTGTAATGGGGGGAGCCGGGGAGCTGTTTTTT. This chain links TRBV2 with TRBJ2-2, with D possibly matching TRBD2 (6 bases). This CDR3 is 11 amino acids long. Looked up from germline, CDR1 is SNHLY and CDR2 is FYNNEI.

CDR3 residues: CASSQAGAIPYEQYF. The CDR3 DNA follows: TGTGCCAGCAGCCAAGCAGGGGCGATCCCCTACGAGCAGTACTTC. The V gene is TRBV3-1, the J gene TRBJ2-7, with D tentatively TRBD1 (6 bases). The CDR3 consists of 15 residues. Germline CDR1 LGHDT, CDR2 YNNKEL (reference sequence). Trimming shortened V by 1 base and J by 2 bases, and 12 bases separated the two germline ends.

This chain connects TRBV20-1 to TRBJ2-4, with 8 bases aligning to TRBD2. V dropped 6 bases and J dropped 3; count of bases not matched to a gene: 7. The CDR3 totals 14 residues. Germline assignment: CDR1 DFQATT and CDR2 SNEGSKA (reference sequence). The CDR3 is CSASDGGVKNIQYF. The CDR3 DNA sequence: TGCAGTGCCAGCGACGGGGGGGTCAAAAACATTCAGTACTTC.

This clonotype was counted once. The final CDR3 position lacks the conserved phenylalanine or tryptophan, pointing to a likely read error. The CDR3, as DNA: TGTGCCAGCAGTTCCCCAAAGACTAGCGGGAGTTCTTATACAGATACGCAGTATTCT. Its protein is CASSSPKTSGSSYTDTQYS. The V and J genes are TRBV28 and TRBJ2-3, with 12 bases matching TRBD2. Trimming removed 4 bases from V and 3 bases from J; junction bases left unmatched: 14. CDR1 and CDR2 (germline): MDHEN, SYDVKM. CDR3 length: 19 residues.

The chain is built from TRBV28 and TRBJ2-3, with D perhaps matching TRBD1 (6 bases). Per the germline V gene, CDR1 is MDHEN and CDR2 is SYDVKM. V was cut by 6 bases and J by 0 bases, with 13 bases left in between. The CDR3 runs to 15 residues. The CDR3, as DNA: TGTGCCAGCAGCGGGTGGACAGACAGCACAGATACGCAGTATTTT. Translated, it gives CASSGWTDSTDTQYF.

The chain uses TRBV20-1 and TRBJ1-6, with D perhaps matching TRBD1 (5 bases). V was shortened by 0 bases and J by 10 bases, with 22 bases between the two germline ends. Germline lookup yields CDR1 DFQATT and CDR2 SNEGSKA (reference sequence). This CDR3 region has 17 residues. CDR3 coding DNA: TGCAGTGCTAGAGAGCCACTAAGGGCCGGGACCTACTCACCCCTCCACTTT. Amino acid sequence: CSAREPLRAGTYSPLHF.

This clonotype was found many times. This chain connects TRBV7-9 to TRBJ2-5; D unresolved. CDR3 length: 15 residues. The germline V gene has CDR1 SEHNR and CDR2 FQNEAQ (reference sequence). The germline V and J ends were trimmed by 1 base and 5 bases, with 14 bases remaining between them. The CDR3 spells CASSLDASSGETQYF. The CDR3 DNA sequence: TGTGCCAGCAGCTTAGATGCCTCCTCCGGGGAGACCCAGTACTTC.

This clonotype was seen many times. The chain recombines TRBV12-3 or TRBV12-4 with TRBJ1-2; a possible D gene is TRBD1 (6 bases). The CDR3 loop spans 14 amino acids. V gave up 6 bases and J gave up 3 bases, with 14 bases separating them. CDR3 DNA sequence: TGTGCCAGCAGCTTACAGGGTTTAGACTATGGCTACACCTTC. The encoded protein is CASSLQGLDYGYTF.

The genes are TRBV12-3 or TRBV12-4 and TRBJ1-5, with D perhaps TRBD1 (6 bases). Trimming cost V 8 bases and J 4 bases, with 15 bases left between them. This CDR3 is built from 14 residues. The CDR3 coding sequence is TGTGCCAGCTACAGGGACGACCTTAATCAGCCCCAGCATTTT. It specifies CASYRDDLNQPQHF.

The chain has TRBV20-1 and TRBJ2-7, with 8 bases fitting TRBD2. The CDR3 totals 10 residues. Germline-derived CDR1 and CDR2 are DFQATT and SNEGSKA (reference sequence). The CDR3 coding sequence is TGCGCGACGCTAGCGGGCGAGCAGTACTTC. Translation: CATLAGEQYF.

This clonotype was observed many times. The rearrangement links TRBV20-1 to TRBJ2-2; 7 bases are a match to TRBD1. The CDR3 totals 13 residues. Germline CDR1 and CDR2: DFQATT and SNEGSKA (reference sequence). With 6 bases clipped from V and 3 bases from J, the junction kept 4 bases outside the gene matches. The CDR3: CSARGLDTGELFF. The CDR3 nucleotides read TGCAGTGCAAGGGGGCTCGACACCGGGGAGCTGTTTTTT.

This clonotype was recorded at least ten times. The chain has TRBV7-8 and TRBJ2-7; D might be TRBD1 (5 bases). CDR3 length: 17 residues. With 3 bases removed from V and 2 bases from J, the gap between germline ends came to 20 bases. Germline values: CDR1 SGHVS, CDR2 FQNEAQ. CDR3 sequence (DNA): TGTGCCAGCAGCTTGGGGCTCGGTGGTAGGGATCCCTACGAGCAGTACTTC. Its translation: CASSLGLGGRDPYEQYF.

The V gene is TRBV6-2 or TRBV6-3, the J gene TRBJ2-7; 9 nucleotides line up with TRBD2. The CDR3 runs 13 residues. J lost 6 bases, V lost 8 bases, and 8 bases had no gene match. CDR1 is MNHEY and CDR2 is SVGEGT in the germline V gene. The CDR3 DNA sequence: TGTGCCAGCGGGTGGGGCGGGAGGGGCGAGCAGTACTTC. Amino acid sequence: CASGWGGRGEQYF.

This clonotype was seen ten or more times. The genes are TRBV12-3 or TRBV12-4 and TRBJ1-4; the D gene is possibly TRBD1 (5 bases). This CDR3 region has 14 residues. The V and J ends lost 3 bases and 11 bases respectively, with 16 bases between them. In nucleotides, the CDR3 is TGTGCCAGCAGTTTTTCGGGGCGCAGTGAGAAACTGTTTTTT. This gives the protein CASSFSGRSEKLFF.

About this clonotype itself: Here the CDR3 omits its conserved ending phenylalanine or tryptophan, so a read error is the likely source. This chain links TRBV6-1 with TRBJ2-2; 7 nucleotides agree with TRBD1. The germline V gene encodes CDR1 MNHNS and CDR2 SASEGT. V shed 6 bases, J shed 3 bases, and the junction held 10 bases outside the gene matches. The CDR3 loop spans 16 amino acids. The CDR3 DNA reads as TGTGCCAGCAGACGGACAGACAGGGTCCACACCGGGGAGCTGTTTTCT. Amino acid sequence: CASRRTDRVHTGELFS.

This clonotype was detected ten times or more. This rearrangement joins TRBV5-1 to TRBJ1-2; D possibly corresponds to TRBD1 (5 bases). CDR1 SGHRS and CDR2 YFSETQ come from the germline V gene. Between the trimmed V and J ends, which lost 0 bases and 9 bases, there was a span of 18 bases. This CDR3 is 15 amino acids long. The chain's CDR3 is CASSLGKNRRERYTF. In DNA, the CDR3 is TGCGCCAGCAGCTTGGGGAAAAACAGGAGGGAACGCTACACCTTC.

This clonotype was found once. The V gene is TRBV18, the J gene TRBJ1-4; D perhaps matches TRBD1 (5 bases). CDR3 size: 14 residues. Germline V CDR1 and CDR2: KGHSH, LQKENI. V lost 2 bases and J lost 6, with 10 bases in between. For the CDR3, the DNA is TGTGCCAGCTCACCAGGACACCTTGATGAAAAACTGTTTTTT. The encoded protein is CASSPGHLDEKLFF.

This clonotype was detected many times. V and J are TRBV6-2 or TRBV6-3 and TRBJ1-2; 11 bases line up with TRBD1. V trimming: 3 bases; J trimming: 7 bases; junction bases outside the gene matches: 7. The CDR3 is 15 residues long. Germline V gene lookup returns CDR1 MNHEY and CDR2 SVGEGT. The CDR3 here is CASSYSDRGLAGYTF. Written as DNA, the CDR3 is TGTGCCAGCAGTTATTCGGACAGGGGGCTTGCTGGCTACACCTTC.

In this sample, this clonotype turned up many times. The chain uses TRBV10-3 and TRBJ2-5; D is perhaps TRBD1 (6 bases). The CDR3 is 13 amino acids. CDR1 is ENHRY, CDR2 SYGVKD, per germline. The V gene lost 6 bases and the J gene lost 2 bases, with 10 bases spanning the gap. The CDR3 sequence: CAISGQGQETQYF. In nucleotides, the CDR3 is TGTGCCATCAGCGGTCAGGGGCAAGAGACCCAGTACTTC.

This clonotype appeared many times. This chain links TRBV28 with TRBJ2-4; 7 bases align to TRBD2. With 6 bases clipped from V and 0 bases from J, the junction kept 8 bases outside the gene matches. Germline V gene sequence: CDR1 MDHEN, CDR2 SYDVKM. This CDR3 contains 16 residues. CDR3 protein: CASRDIAGLAKNIQYF. CDR3 sequence (DNA): TGTGCCAGCAGAGATATAGCGGGCCTAGCCAAAAACATTCAGTACTTC.

This clonotype has ten or more counts. The chain recombines TRBV11-2 with TRBJ1-1; weak D call: TRBD1 (5 bases). Germline values: CDR1 SGHAT, CDR2 FQNNGV. V was shortened by 0 bases and J by 2 bases, with 13 bases between the two germline ends. CDR3 size: 16 residues. CDR3 DNA sequence: TGTGCCAGCAGCTTAGAGTGGGGCAGATCTAACACTGAAGCTTTCTTT. Amino acid sequence: CASSLEWGRSNTEAFF.

The sample holds many counts of this clonotype. V gene TRBV19 combines with J gene TRBJ2-5, with 11 bases fitting TRBD2. The CDR3 spans 15 residues. Germline V CDR1 and CDR2: LNHDA, SQIVND (reference sequence). V lost 8 bases, J lost 3 bases, and 8 bases stayed unmatched. The CDR3 loop is CASARGLAEKETQYF. The CDR3 coding sequence is TGTGCCAGTGCCAGGGGACTAGCGGAGAAAGAGACCCAGTACTTC.